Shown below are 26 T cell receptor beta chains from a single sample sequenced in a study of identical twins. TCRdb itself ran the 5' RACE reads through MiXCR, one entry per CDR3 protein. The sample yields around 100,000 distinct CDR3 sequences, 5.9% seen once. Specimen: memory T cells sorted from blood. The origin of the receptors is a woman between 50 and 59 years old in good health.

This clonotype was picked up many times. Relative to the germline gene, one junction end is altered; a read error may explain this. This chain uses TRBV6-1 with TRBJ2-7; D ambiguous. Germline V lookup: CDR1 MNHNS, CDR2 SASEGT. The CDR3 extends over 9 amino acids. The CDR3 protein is CASGELMNF. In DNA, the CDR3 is TGTGCCAGCGGTGAACTAATGAACTTC.

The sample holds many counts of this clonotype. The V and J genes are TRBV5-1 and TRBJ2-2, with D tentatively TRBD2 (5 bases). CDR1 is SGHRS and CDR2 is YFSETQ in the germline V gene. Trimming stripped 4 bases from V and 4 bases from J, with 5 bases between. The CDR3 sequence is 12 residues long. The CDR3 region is CASSAGTGELFF. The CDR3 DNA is TGCGCCAGCAGCGCGGGCACCGGGGAGCTGTTTTTT.

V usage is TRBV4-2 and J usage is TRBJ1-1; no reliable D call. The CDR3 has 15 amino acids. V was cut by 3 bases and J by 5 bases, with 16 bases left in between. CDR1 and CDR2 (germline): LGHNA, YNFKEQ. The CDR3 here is CASSQISGRVTEAFF. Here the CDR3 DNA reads TGTGCCAGCAGCCAGATCTCCGGAAGGGTTACTGAAGCTTTCTTT.

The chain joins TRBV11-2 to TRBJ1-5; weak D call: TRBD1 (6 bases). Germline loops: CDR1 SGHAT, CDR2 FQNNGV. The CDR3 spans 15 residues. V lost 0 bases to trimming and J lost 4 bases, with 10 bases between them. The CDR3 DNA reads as TGTGCCAGCAGCTTAGAGGGGACACAGAATCAGCCCCAGCATTTT. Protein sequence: CASSLEGTQNQPQHF. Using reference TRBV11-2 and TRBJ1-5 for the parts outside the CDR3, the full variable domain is EAGVAQSPRYKIIEKRQSVAFWCNPISGHATLYWYQQILGQGPKLLIQFQNNGVVDDSQLPKDRFSAERLKGVDSTLKIQPAKLEDSAVYLCASSLEGTQNQPQHFGDGTRLSIL.

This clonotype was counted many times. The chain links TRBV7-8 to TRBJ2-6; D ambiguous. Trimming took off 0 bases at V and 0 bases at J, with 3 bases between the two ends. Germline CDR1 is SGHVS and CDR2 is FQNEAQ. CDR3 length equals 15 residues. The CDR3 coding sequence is TGTGCCAGCAGCTTAGCCTTCTCTGGGGCCAACGTCCTGACTTTC. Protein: CASSLAFSGANVLTF. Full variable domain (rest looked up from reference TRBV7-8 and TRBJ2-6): GAGVSQSPRYKVAKRGQDVALRCDPISGHVSLFWYQQALGQGPEFLTYFQNEAQLDKSGLPSDRFFAERPEGSVSTLKIQRTQQEDSAVYLCASSLAFSGANVLTFGAGSRLTVL.

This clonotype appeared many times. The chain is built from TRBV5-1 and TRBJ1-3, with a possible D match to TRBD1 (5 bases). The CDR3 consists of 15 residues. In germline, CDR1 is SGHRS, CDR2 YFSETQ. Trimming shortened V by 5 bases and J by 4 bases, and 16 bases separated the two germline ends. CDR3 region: CASSRDLTGGNTIYF. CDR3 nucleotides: TGCGCCAGCAGTCGGGACTTAACGGGAGGAAACACCATATATTTT.

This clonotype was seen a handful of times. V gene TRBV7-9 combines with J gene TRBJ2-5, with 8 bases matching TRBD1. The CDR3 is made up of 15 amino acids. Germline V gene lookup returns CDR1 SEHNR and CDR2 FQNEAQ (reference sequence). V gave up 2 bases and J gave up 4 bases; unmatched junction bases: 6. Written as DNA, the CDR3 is TGTGCCAGCAGCTTATGGCAGGGGGCGGGAGAGACCCAGTACTTC. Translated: CASSLWQGAGETQYF. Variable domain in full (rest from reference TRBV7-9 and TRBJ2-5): DTGVSQNPRHKITKRGQNVTFRCDPISEHNRLYWYRQTLGQGPEFLTYFQNEAQLEKSRLLSDRFSAERPKGSFSTLEIQRTEQGDSAMYLCASSLWQGAGETQYFGPGTRLLVL.

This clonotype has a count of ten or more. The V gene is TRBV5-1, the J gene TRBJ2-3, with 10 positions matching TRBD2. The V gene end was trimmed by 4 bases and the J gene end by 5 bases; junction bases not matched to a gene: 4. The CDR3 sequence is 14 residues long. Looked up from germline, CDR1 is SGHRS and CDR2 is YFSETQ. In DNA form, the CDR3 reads TGCGCCAGCAGCACTAGACTAGCGGGAGATACGCAGTATTTT. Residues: CASSTRLAGDTQYF.

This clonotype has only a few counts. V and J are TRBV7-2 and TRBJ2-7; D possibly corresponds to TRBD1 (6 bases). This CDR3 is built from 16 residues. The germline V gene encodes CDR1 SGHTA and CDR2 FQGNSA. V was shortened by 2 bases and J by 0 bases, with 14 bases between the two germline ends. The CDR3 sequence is CASSLKTGSLSYEQYF. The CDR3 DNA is TGTGCCAGCAGCTTAAAGACAGGATCCCTCTCCTACGAGCAGTACTTC.

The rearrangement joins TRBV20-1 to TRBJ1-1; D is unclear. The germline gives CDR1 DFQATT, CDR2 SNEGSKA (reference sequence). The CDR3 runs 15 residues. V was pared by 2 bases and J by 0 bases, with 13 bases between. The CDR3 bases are TGCAGTGCTAGACACGGTCGTGGGATGAACACTGAAGCTTTCTTT. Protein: CSARHGRGMNTEAFF.

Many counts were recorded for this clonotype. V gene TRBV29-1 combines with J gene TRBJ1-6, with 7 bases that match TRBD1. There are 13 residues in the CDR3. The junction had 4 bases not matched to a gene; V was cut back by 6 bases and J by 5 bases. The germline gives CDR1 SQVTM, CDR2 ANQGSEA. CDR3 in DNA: TGCAGCGTCCGCACAGGGGATAATTCACCCCTCCACTTT. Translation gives CSVRTGDNSPLHF.

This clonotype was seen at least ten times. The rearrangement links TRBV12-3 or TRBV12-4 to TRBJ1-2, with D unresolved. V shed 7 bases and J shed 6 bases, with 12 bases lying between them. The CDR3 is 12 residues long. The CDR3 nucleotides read TGTGCCAGCACTATGGCCCTGAATGGCTACACCTTC. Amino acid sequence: CASTMALNGYTF.

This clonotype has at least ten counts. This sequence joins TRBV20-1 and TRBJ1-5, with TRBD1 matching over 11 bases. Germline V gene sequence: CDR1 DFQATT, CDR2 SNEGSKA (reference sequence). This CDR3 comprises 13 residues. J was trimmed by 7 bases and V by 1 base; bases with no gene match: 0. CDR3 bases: TGCAGTGCTAGAGGGACAGGGGGCCAGCCCCAGCATTTT. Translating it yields CSARGTGGQPQHF.

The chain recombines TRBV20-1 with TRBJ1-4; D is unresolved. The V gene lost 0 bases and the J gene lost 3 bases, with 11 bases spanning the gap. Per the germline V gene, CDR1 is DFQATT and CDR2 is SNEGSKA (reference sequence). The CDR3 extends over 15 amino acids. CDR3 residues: CSARDRGFSNEKLFF. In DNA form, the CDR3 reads TGCAGTGCTAGAGATCGAGGGTTCTCTAATGAAAAACTGTTTTTT.

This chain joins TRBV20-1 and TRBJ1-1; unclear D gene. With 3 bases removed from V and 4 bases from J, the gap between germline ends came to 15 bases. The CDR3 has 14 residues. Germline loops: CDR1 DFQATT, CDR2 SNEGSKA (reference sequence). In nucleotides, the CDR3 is TGCAGTGCTAGTGAGGTAGGCAGTCGCACTGAAGCTTTCTTT. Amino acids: CSASEVGSRTEAFF.

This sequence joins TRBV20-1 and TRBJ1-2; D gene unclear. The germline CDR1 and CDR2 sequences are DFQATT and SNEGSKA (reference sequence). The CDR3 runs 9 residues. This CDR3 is CSAGVGYTF. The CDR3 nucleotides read TGCAGCGCCGGTGTCGGCTACACCTTC.

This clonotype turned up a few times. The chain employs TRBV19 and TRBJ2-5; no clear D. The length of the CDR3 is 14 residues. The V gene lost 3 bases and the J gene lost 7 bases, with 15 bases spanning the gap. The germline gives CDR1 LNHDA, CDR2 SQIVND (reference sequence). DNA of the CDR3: TGTGCCAGTAGTATGAAAGGCGTTGGATCGACCCAGTACTTC. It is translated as CASSMKGVGSTQYF. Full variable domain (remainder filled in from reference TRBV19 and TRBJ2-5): DGGITQSPKYLFRKEGQNVTLSCEQNLNHDAMYWYRQDPGQGLRLIYYSQIVNDFQKGDIAEGYSVSREKKESFPLTVTSAQKNPTAFYLCASSMKGVGSTQYFGPGTRLLVL.

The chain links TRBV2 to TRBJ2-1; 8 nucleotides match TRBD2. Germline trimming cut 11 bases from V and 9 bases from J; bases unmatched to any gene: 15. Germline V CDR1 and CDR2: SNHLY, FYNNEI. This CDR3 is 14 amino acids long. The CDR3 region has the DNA TGTGCCCGCGGGAGGCTAGCGGGTAGCTCTGAGCAGTTCTTC. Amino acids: CARGRLAGSSEQFF. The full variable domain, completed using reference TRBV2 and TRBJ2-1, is EPEVTQTPSHQVTQMGQEVILRCVPISNHLYFYWYRQILGQKVEFLVSFYNNEISEKSEIFDDQFSVERPDGSNFTLKIRSTKLEDSAMYFCARGRLAGSSEQFFGPGTRLTVL.

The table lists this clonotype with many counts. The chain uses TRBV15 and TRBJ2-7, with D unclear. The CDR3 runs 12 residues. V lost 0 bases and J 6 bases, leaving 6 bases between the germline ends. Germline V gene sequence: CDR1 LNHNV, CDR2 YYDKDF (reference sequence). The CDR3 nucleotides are TGTGCCACCAGCAGAGATCACGCCGAGCAGTACTTC. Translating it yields CATSRDHAEQYF.

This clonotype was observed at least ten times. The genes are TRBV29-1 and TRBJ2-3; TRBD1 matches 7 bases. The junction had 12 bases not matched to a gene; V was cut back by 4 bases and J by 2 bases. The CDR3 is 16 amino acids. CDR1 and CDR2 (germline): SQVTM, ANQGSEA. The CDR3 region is CSVGGGLGRYTDTQYF. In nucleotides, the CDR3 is TGCAGCGTTGGAGGGGGCCTAGGGAGATACACAGATACGCAGTATTTT.

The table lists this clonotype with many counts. CDR3 protein: CSAGGANYGYTF. The DNA for the CDR3 is TGCAGTGCTGGGGGGGCTAACTATGGCTACACCTTC. The rearrangement joins TRBV20-1 to TRBJ1-2; TRBD1 is a possible D gene (5 bases). Trimming took off 5 bases at V and 0 bases at J, with 7 bases between the two ends. The CDR3 sequence is 12 residues long. The germline CDR1 and CDR2 sequences are DFQATT and SNEGSKA (reference sequence).

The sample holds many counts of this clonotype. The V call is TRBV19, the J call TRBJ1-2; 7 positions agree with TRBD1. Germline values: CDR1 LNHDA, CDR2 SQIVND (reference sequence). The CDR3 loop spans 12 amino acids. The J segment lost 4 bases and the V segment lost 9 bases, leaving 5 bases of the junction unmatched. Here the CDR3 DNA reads TGTGCCAGCAGGGACAGACTCTATGGCTACACCTTC. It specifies CASRDRLYGYTF.

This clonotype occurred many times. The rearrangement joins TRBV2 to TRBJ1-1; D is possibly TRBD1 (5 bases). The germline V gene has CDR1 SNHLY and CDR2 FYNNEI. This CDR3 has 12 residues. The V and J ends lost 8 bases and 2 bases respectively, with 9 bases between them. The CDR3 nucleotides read TGTGCCAGCGGCAGGGAAAACACTGAAGCTTTCTTT. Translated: CASGRENTEAFF.

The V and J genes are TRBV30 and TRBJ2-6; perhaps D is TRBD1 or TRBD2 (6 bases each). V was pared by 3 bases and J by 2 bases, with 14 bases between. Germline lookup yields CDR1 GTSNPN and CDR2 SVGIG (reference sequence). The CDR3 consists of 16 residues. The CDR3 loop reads CAWRRGRLAGANVLTF. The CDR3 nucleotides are TGTGCCTGGAGACGGGGGCGATTAGCTGGGGCCAACGTCCTGACTTTC. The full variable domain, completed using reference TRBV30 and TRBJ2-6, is SQTIHQWPATLVQPVGSPLSLECTVEGTSNPNLYWYRQAAGRGLQLLFYSVGIGQISSEVPQNLSASRPQDRQFILSSKKLLLSDSGFYLCAWRRGRLAGANVLTFGAGSRLTVL.

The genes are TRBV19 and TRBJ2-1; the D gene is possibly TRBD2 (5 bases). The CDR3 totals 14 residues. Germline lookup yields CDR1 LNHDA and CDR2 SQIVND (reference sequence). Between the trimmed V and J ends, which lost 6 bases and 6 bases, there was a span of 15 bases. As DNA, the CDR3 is TGTGCCAGTAGCCCCACGGGGTCGTTCAATGAGCAGTTCTTC. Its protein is CASSPTGSFNEQFF.

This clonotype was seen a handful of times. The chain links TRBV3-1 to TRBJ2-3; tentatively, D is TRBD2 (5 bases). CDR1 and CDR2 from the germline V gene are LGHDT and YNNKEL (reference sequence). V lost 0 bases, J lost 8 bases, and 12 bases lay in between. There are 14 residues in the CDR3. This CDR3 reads CASSQDASSRTQYF. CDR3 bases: TGTGCCAGCAGCCAAGATGCTAGCTCTCGTACGCAGTATTTT.